Listed below are T cell receptor beta chains from one sample, sequenced in a study of technical replicates of blood from a handful of donors. The assay was immunoSEQ multiplex PCR, and TCRdb's table has in-frame clones only and misses some. The data contain roughly 80,000 clones, over 75% of them singletons. Sample: T cells isolated from PBMCs. Source of these receptors: a human donor in good health. Both conserved end residues are part of each CDR3. The order of the fields is J gene, V gene, clone size, D gene, CDR3 protein, CDR3 DNA. D genes are given only for firm matches. Rows give clone size only sometimes, using once, few, many, or a class for an expanded clone.

>TRBJ1-1|TRBV29-1|few|TRBD1
CSVTTGDLYTEAFF
TGCAGCGTTACGACAGGGGACCTCTACACTGAAGCTTTCTTT
>TRBJ1-1|TRBV7-3|.|.
CASSFRQVNTEAFF
TGTGCCAGCAGCTTTAGACAGGTTAACACTGAAGCTTTCTTT
>TRBJ2-7|TRBV6-5|.|.
CASSYSTAYEQYF
TGTGCCAGCAGTTACTCGACAGCTTACGAGCAGTACTTC
>TRBJ1-2|TRBV4-1|.|TRBD1
CASSPTGANYGYTF
TGCGCCAGCAGCCCGACAGGGGCGAACTATGGCTACACCTTC
>TRBJ2-1|TRBV6-5|.|TRBD2
CASSRGLVSDEQFF
TGTGCCAGCAGCCGGGGACTAGTCAGCGATGAGCAGTTCTTC
>TRBJ1-1|TRBV30|.|TRBD1
CAYRGAGEAFF
TGTGCCTACAGGGGGGCTGGTGAAGCTTTCTTT
>TRBJ1-1|TRBV4-1|few|.
CASSPGRDEAFF
TGCGCCAGCAGCCCCGGACGGGATGAAGCTTTCTTT
>TRBJ2-3|TRBV10-3|.|TRBD2
CAISDMTSGNTDTQYF
TGTGCCATCAGTGATATGACTAGCGGGAACACAGATACGCAGTATTTT
>TRBJ1-4|TRBV6-5|few|.
CASREGRERGKLFF
TGTGCCAGCCGCGAGGGACGGGAGAGAGGAAAACTGTTTTTT
>TRBJ1-2|TRBV6-6|.|.
CASRASQVYYGYTF
TGTGCCAGCAGAGCAAGTCAGGTGTACTATGGCTACACCTTC
>TRBJ2-2|TRBV7-2|.|.
CASSGHPNTGELFF
TGTGCCAGCAGCGGACACCCGAACACCGGGGAGCTGTTTTTT
>TRBJ1-2|TRBV5-6|.|TRBD1
CASRPTPGQIKGYTF
TGTGCCAGCAGGCCTACTCCGGGACAGATAAAAGGCTACACCTTC
>TRBJ2-5|TRBV11-3|once|TRBD1
CASSYYRGEETQYF
TGTGCCAGCAGCTATTACAGGGGAGAAGAGACCCAGTACTTC
>TRBJ2-2|TRBV2|.|.
CASSDWGYLAGELFF
TGTGCCAGCAGTGATTGGGGCTATCTCGCCGGGGAGCTGTTTTTT
>TRBJ2-7|TRBV28|.|TRBD1
CASSLYRGPIEQYF
TGTGCCAGCAGTTTGTACAGGGGGCCGATCGAGCAGTACTTC
>TRBJ2-2|TRBV5-6|.|.
CASSWIWDISTGELFF
TGTGCCAGCAGCTGGATATGGGACATCTCAACCGGGGAGCTGTTTTTT
>TRBJ2-7|TRBV2|.|TRBD1
CASSTRRNWDRRSNYEQYF
TGTGCCAGCAGTACCCGAAGGAATTGGGACAGGAGAAGTAACTACGAGCAGTACTTC
>TRBJ2-7|TRBV29-1|.|.
CSVLTSPKVAYEQYF
TGCAGCGTGCTGACTAGTCCGAAGGTGGCCTACGAGCAGTACTTC
>TRBJ2-7|TRBV5-4|.|.
CASSLGPGSEQYF
TGTGCCAGCAGCTTGGGACCCGGGAGCGAGCAGTACTTC
>TRBJ1-3|TRBV6-1|.|.
CASTRTLQSGNTIYF
TGTGCCAGCACTAGGACATTACAATCGGGAAACACCATATATTTT
>TRBJ2-7|TRBV30|.|TRBD1
CACSRDRGYEQYF
TGTGCCTGTTCCCGGGACAGGGGCTACGAGCAGTACTTC
>TRBJ2-7|TRBV27|.|.
CASSLGKLTYEQYF
TGTGCCAGCAGTTTAGGCAAGTTAACCTACGAGCAGTACTTC
>TRBJ2-6|TRBV15|.|.
CATSRDMGGGAGANVLTF
TGTGCCACCAGCAGAGATATGGGGGGGGGCGCTGGGGCCAACGTCCTGACTTTC
>TRBJ1-5|TRBV6-5|.|TRBD1
CASSYETGGNQPQHF
TGTGCCAGCAGTTACGAGACAGGGGGCAATCAGCCCCAGCATTTT
>TRBJ1-2|TRBV16|.|.
CASSQSPAGNYGYTF
TGTGCCAGCAGCCAATCTCCGGCAGGGAACTATGGCTACACCTTC
>TRBJ2-1|TRBV11-1|.|.
CASSSQRRAEQFF
TGTGCCAGCAGCTCCCAGAGGAGGGCAGAGCAGTTCTTC
>TRBJ1-3|TRBV4-1|.|.
CASSQEEASGNTIYF
TGCGCCAGCAGCCAAGAAGAGGCCTCTGGAAACACCATATATTTT
>TRBJ2-1|TRBV6-1|.|TRBD2
CASSRTSADNGQFF
TGTGCCAGCAGTAGGACTAGCGCAGACAATGGCCAGTTCTTC
>TRBJ2-7|TRBV7-2|.|.
CASSLARTAPYEQYF
TGTGCCAGCAGCTTAGCCCGGACAGCCCCCTACGAGCAGTACTTC
>TRBJ1-1|TRBV4-2|.|TRBD1
CASSSDRGNTEAFF
TGTGCCAGCAGCTCGGACAGGGGGAACACTGAAGCTTTCTTT
>TRBJ2-1|TRBV27|few|.
CASSLGSYNEQFF
TGTGCCAGCAGTTTAGGTAGCTACAATGAGCAGTTCTTC
>TRBJ2-7|TRBV7-6|.|TRBD1
CASSSGTGGSYEQYF
TGTGCCAGCAGCTCCGGGACAGGGGGCTCCTACGAGCAGTACTTC
>TRBJ1-1|TRBV29-1|.|.
CSVEVSEEFF
TGCAGCGTTGAAGTAAGTGAGGAATTCTTT
>TRBJ2-7|TRBV5-6|.|.
CASSQTVSSYEQYF
TGTGCCAGCAGCCAGACTGTTAGCTCCTACGAGCAGTACTTC
>TRBJ2-1|TRBV5-4|once|TRBD2
CASSETSGRANEQFF
TGTGCCAGCAGCGAGACTAGCGGGAGGGCCAATGAGCAGTTCTTC
>TRBJ1-5|TRBV7-8|.|TRBD1
CASSLIAQDRAHQPQHF
TGTGCCAGCAGCTTAATCGCCCAGGACAGGGCTCATCAGCCCCAGCATTTT
>TRBJ2-1|TRBV7-8|.|TRBD1
CASSVGTGGFYEQFF
TGTGCCAGCAGCGTAGGGACAGGGGGTTTCTATGAGCAGTTCTTC
>TRBJ2-3|TRBV6-5|.|.
CASAGPDTQYF
TGTGCCAGCGCTGGCCCAGATACGCAGTATTTT
>TRBJ1-1|TRBV19|.|.
CASSIEAGMNTEAFF
TGTGCCAGTAGTATAGAGGCAGGGATGAACACTGAAGCTTTCTTT
>TRBJ1-1|TRBV28|once|.
CASSWDTVHEAFF
TGTGCCAGCAGCTGGGACACTGTTCATGAAGCTTTCTTT
>TRBJ1-2|TRBV14|.|.
CASSQLTSYGYTF
TGTGCCAGCAGCCAGCTAACTTCCTATGGCTACACCTTC
>TRBJ2-1|TRBV7-9|.|.
CASSLGAGESNEQFF
TGTGCCAGCAGCTTAGGGGCAGGGGAATCAAATGAGCAGTTCTTC
>TRBJ2-1|TRBV11-3|.|TRBD2
CASSLAGGHEQFF
TGTGCCAGCAGTCTAGCGGGCGGGCATGAGCAGTTCTTC
>TRBJ2-7|TRBV7-2|.|.
CASSLPGDGGEQYF
TGTGCCAGCAGCTTACCGGGAGACGGCGGCGAGCAGTACTTC
>TRBJ2-7|TRBV11-1|.|.
CASSLLGGAYYPYEQYF
TGTGCCAGCAGCTTACTGGGTGGGGCCTACTATCCCTACGAGCAGTACTTC
>TRBJ2-7|TRBV5-5|.|.
CASSLKTGPSYEQYF
TGTGCCAGCAGCTTAAAAACAGGGCCCTCCTACGAGCAGTACTTC
>TRBJ2-1|TRBV5-6|.|TRBD2
CASSLELAGHNNEQFF
TGTGCCAGCAGCTTGGAGCTAGCGGGCCACAACAATGAGCAGTTCTTC
>TRBJ2-7|TRBV14|.|.
CASSHNEQYF
TGTGCCAGCAGCCACAACGAGCAGTACTTC
>TRBJ1-3|TRBV10-3|.|.
CAVQGYSGNTIYF
TGTGCCGTACAGGGTTACTCTGGAAACACCATATATTTT
>TRBJ2-1|TRBV2|.|.
CASSDEFLSSYNEQFF
TGTGCCAGCAGTGATGAGTTTTTGAGCTCCTACAATGAGCAGTTCTTC
>TRBJ2-2|TRBV19|.|.
CASSITGSDTGELFF
TGTGCCAGTAGTATAACAGGGTCAGACACCGGGGAGCTGTTTTTT